This T cell receptor (beta chain) was obtained from a study of patients and donors after allogeneic stem cell transplantation. V shed 6 bases and J shed 0 bases, with 9 bases lying between them. The CDR3 extends over 13 amino acids. From the RT-PCR reads, TCRdb called clonotypes with MiXCR, one entry per CDR3 protein. The sample has roughly 200,000 distinct CDR3 sequences; around 40% are singletons. This sequence joins TRBV12-3 or TRBV12-4 and TRBJ2-7; no firm D call. The origin of this receptor is a human donor who was either an allogeneic HSCT recipient or a stem cell or donor lymphocyte infusion donor (not recorded which). It is not recorded whose cells these are; they may come from a transplant donor. Sequencing was carried out using blood, either unsorted or a sorted T cell fraction (not recorded which). The CDR3: CASSPRASYEQYF. The CDR3 coding sequence is TGTGCCAGCAGCCCTCGGGCCTCCTACGAGCAGTACTTC.